The 6 T cell receptor beta chains reported below all come from one sample, sequenced in a study of CD8 T cells in Susac syndrome. An amount of RNA that ranged from roughly 0.5 to 1 ug was reverse transcribed with random hexamers. TCRdb re-called the immunoSEQ multiplex PCR reads through MiXCR, storing one row per CDR3 protein. Among tens of thousands of distinct CDR3 sequences, approximately 93% were seen once, and the ten largest hold about 0.48%. The specimen was CD8+ T cells from PBMCs. Receptor source: a human donor with Susac syndrome.

The chain employs TRBV12-3 or TRBV12-4 and TRBJ2-7, with TRBD2 matching 9 bases. The CDR3 has 15 residues. V was clipped by 3 bases and J by 0 bases; unmatched bases: 3. CDR3 sequence: CASSFFSGSSYEQYF. The CDR3 region has the DNA TGTGCCAGCAGTTTCTTTAGCGGGAGCTCCTACGAGCAGTACTTC.

The chain has TRBV10-2 and TRBJ2-5; D possibly matches TRBD1 or TRBD2 (5 bases each). The CDR3 sequence is 14 residues long. V dropped 11 bases and J dropped 1 base, with 17 bases sitting between them. Germline V gives CDR1 WSHSY, CDR2 SAAADI. For the CDR3, the DNA is TGCGCCTCCTGGTCCGGGGCTCGCCAAGAGACCCAGTACTTC. Protein sequence: CASWSGARQETQYF.

This sequence joins TRBV6-2 or TRBV6-3 and TRBJ1-5, with 8 bases aligning to TRBD1. V trimming: 4 bases; J trimming: 7 bases; junction bases outside the gene matches: 12. Germline loops: CDR1 MNHEY, CDR2 SVGEGT. The CDR3 has 16 amino acids. In nucleotides, the CDR3 is TGTGCCAGCAGTTCCCTCGGACAGGGAGGAAACCAGCCCCAGCATTTT. Amino acid sequence: CASSSLGQGGNQPQHF.

This sequence joins TRBV29-1 and TRBJ1-2, with 8 bases identical to TRBD1. Trimming at V came to 5 bases and at J to 3 bases, leaving 11 bases not matched to a gene. This CDR3 has 15 residues. The germline V gene encodes CDR1 SQVTM and CDR2 ANQGSEA. For the CDR3, the DNA is TGCAGCGTTTTCCACCGGGACAGGAAATACTATGGCTACACCTTC. Translating it yields CSVFHRDRKYYGYTF.

V usage is TRBV7-9 and J usage is TRBJ2-7; D gene uncertain. V was pared by 5 bases and J by 3 bases, with 11 bases between. Germline assignment: CDR1 SEHNR and CDR2 FQNEAQ (reference sequence). This CDR3 contains 13 residues. For the CDR3, the DNA is TGTGCCAGCAGCCCAAACTACCTCTACGAGCAGTACTTC. Protein: CASSPNYLYEQYF.

V is TRBV3-1 and J is TRBJ2-5; D remains ambiguous. V lost 1 base, J lost 6 bases, and 6 bases lay in between. Per germline, CDR1 LGHDT and CDR2 YNNKEL (reference sequence). The CDR3 covers 12 residues. CDR3 loop: CASSQVRKTQYF. CDR3 nucleotide sequence: TGTGCCAGCAGCCAAGTGAGGAAGACCCAGTACTTC.